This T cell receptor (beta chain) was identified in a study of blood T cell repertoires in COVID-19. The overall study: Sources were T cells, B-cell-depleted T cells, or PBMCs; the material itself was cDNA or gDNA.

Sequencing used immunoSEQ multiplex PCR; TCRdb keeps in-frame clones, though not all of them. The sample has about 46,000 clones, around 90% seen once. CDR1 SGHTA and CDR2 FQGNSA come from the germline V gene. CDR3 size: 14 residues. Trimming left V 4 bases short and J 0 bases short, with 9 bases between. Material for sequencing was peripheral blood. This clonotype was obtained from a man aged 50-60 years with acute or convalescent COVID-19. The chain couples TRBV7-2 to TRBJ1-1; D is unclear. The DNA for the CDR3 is TGTGCCAGCAGCTCAGATATGGTGAACACTGAAGCTTTCTTT. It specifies CASSSDMVNTEAFF. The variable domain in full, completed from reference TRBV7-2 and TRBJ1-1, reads GAGVSQSPSNKVTEKGKDVELRCDPISGHTALYWYRQSLGQGLEFLIYFQGNSAPDKSGLPSDRFSAERTGGSVSTLTIQRTQQEDSAVYLCASSSDMVNTEAFFGQGTRLTVV.